This is a list of T cell receptor beta chains from one sample in a study of control samples from healthy donors and cancer patients. The data were produced by immunoSEQ multiplex PCR, yet TCRdb's version contains in-frame clones alone and is incomplete. The sample contains approximately 90,000 clones, 88% of which appear only once. Material: blood. The receptor source for this set is a woman in her seventies in good health. CDR3s include the opening cysteine and the closing phenylalanine or tryptophan. Fields, in order: clone size, V gene, J gene, D gene, CDR3 protein, CDR3 DNA. The D gene is left open where the match is weak. Where a row states a size, it is once, few, many or the class of an expanded clone; other rows omit it.

clone size: few; V gene: TRBV3-1/TRBV3-2; J gene: TRBJ2-2; D gene: TRBD2; CDR3 protein: CASSQDGLAGRTGELFF; CDR3 DNA: TGTGCCAGCAGCCAAGATGGGCTAGCGGGGAGAACCGGGGAGCTGTTTTTT
clone size: NA; V gene: TRBV5-8; J gene: TRBJ1-1; D gene: TRBD1; CDR3 protein: CASSRVQGLWAEAFF; CDR3 DNA: TGTGCCAGCAGCAGAGTACAGGGGTTATGGGCTGAAGCTTTCTTT
clone size: NA; V gene: TRBV5-1; J gene: TRBJ2-3; D gene: NA; CDR3 protein: CASSLDSGSTDTQYF; CDR3 DNA: TGCGCCAGCAGCTTGGATAGCGGAAGCACAGATACGCAGTATTTT
clone size: NA; V gene: TRBV5-8; J gene: TRBJ2-3; D gene: NA; CDR3 protein: CASSAGQSPLGTDTQYF; CDR3 DNA: TGTGCCAGCAGCGCGGGACAGAGTCCCTTAGGGACAGATACGCAGTATTTT
clone size: NA; V gene: TRBV19; J gene: TRBJ1-6; D gene: NA; CDR3 protein: CASSIKEEFNSPLHF; CDR3 DNA: TGTGCCAGTAGTATCAAGGAAGAGTTTAATTCACCCCTCCACTTT
clone size: NA; V gene: TRBV15; J gene: TRBJ2-5; D gene: TRBD1; CDR3 protein: CATSRRTGAAGAQYF; CDR3 DNA: TGTGCCACCAGCAGGCGGACAGGGGCCGCCGGGGCCCAGTACTTC
clone size: NA; V gene: TRBV13; J gene: TRBJ2-1; D gene: NA; CDR3 protein: CASSLGQGYNEQFF; CDR3 DNA: TGTGCCAGCAGCTTAGGCCAGGGCTACAATGAGCAGTTCTTC
clone size: few; V gene: TRBV7-9; J gene: TRBJ1-1; D gene: TRBD1; CDR3 protein: CASSRLPGQGHTEAFF; CDR3 DNA: TGTGCCAGCAGCCGACTACCGGGACAGGGCCACACTGAAGCTTTCTTT
clone size: NA; V gene: TRBV21-1; J gene: TRBJ1-1; D gene: NA; CDR3 protein: CASSKESERVTNTEAFF; CDR3 DNA: TGTGCCAGCAGCAAAGAATCGGAGAGGGTGACGAACACTGAAGCTTTCTTT
clone size: NA; V gene: TRBV3-1/TRBV3-2; J gene: TRBJ1-2; D gene: NA; CDR3 protein: CASSAQGSYGYTF; CDR3 DNA: TGTGCCAGCAGCGCACAGGGAAGCTATGGCTACACCTTC
clone size: NA; V gene: TRBV7-2; J gene: TRBJ2-1; D gene: TRBD2; CDR3 protein: CASVLGEGYNEQFF; CDR3 DNA: TGTGCCAGCGTTCTGGGGGAGGGGTACAATGAGCAGTTCTTC
clone size: NA; V gene: TRBV5-6; J gene: TRBJ2-1; D gene: NA; CDR3 protein: CASSLWAELYNEQFF; CDR3 DNA: TGTGCCAGCAGCTTGTGGGCGGAGCTATACAATGAGCAGTTCTTC
clone size: NA; V gene: TRBV7-8; J gene: TRBJ1-1; D gene: NA; CDR3 protein: CASSRTAGDTEAFF; CDR3 DNA: TGTGCCAGCAGCCGGACTGCGGGGGACACTGAAGCTTTCTTT
clone size: NA; V gene: TRBV20-1; J gene: TRBJ1-6; D gene: TRBD1; CDR3 protein: CSATGGSPLHF; CDR3 DNA: TGCAGTGCCACAGGGGGTTCACCCCTCCACTTT
clone size: NA; V gene: TRBV7-2; J gene: TRBJ2-3; D gene: NA; CDR3 protein: CASSSHQGTQYF; CDR3 DNA: TGTGCCAGCAGCTCCCACCAGGGTACGCAGTATTTT
clone size: once; V gene: TRBV5-4; J gene: TRBJ1-4; D gene: NA; CDR3 protein: CASSYRDKELFF; CDR3 DNA: TGTGCCAGCAGCTATCGGGACAAAGAACTGTTTTTT
clone size: medium-sized; V gene: TRBV19; J gene: TRBJ1-1; D gene: NA; CDR3 protein: CASQDRLNTEAFF; CDR3 DNA: TGTGCCAGCCAAGACAGATTGAACACTGAAGCTTTCTTT
clone size: few; V gene: TRBV6-5; J gene: TRBJ1-2; D gene: TRBD1; CDR3 protein: CASSYSYRGLVYGYTF; CDR3 DNA: TGTGCCAGCAGTTACTCCTACAGGGGGCTAGTCTATGGCTACACCTTC
clone size: NA; V gene: TRBV6-5; J gene: TRBJ1-3; D gene: TRBD1; CDR3 protein: CASSWDRESTIYF; CDR3 DNA: TGTGCCAGCAGCTGGGACAGGGAAAGCACCATATATTTT
clone size: few; V gene: TRBV5-4; J gene: TRBJ2-1; D gene: TRBD2; CDR3 protein: CASSQTSGASSYNEQFF; CDR3 DNA: TGTGCCAGCAGCCAGACTAGCGGGGCAAGCTCCTACAATGAGCAGTTCTTC
clone size: few; V gene: TRBV3-1/TRBV3-2; J gene: TRBJ2-2; D gene: NA; CDR3 protein: CASSHLDSTGELFF; CDR3 DNA: TGTGCCAGCAGCCACCTAGACTCCACCGGGGAGCTGTTTTTT
clone size: NA; V gene: TRBV3-1/TRBV3-2; J gene: TRBJ2-3; D gene: NA; CDR3 protein: CASSLTSTDTQYF; CDR3 DNA: TGTGCCAGCAGCCTGACTAGCACAGATACGCAGTATTTT
clone size: NA; V gene: TRBV19; J gene: TRBJ2-7; D gene: NA; CDR3 protein: CASSFRETAYEQYF; CDR3 DNA: TGTGCCAGTAGTTTCAGAGAAACAGCCTACGAGCAGTACTTC
clone size: NA; V gene: TRBV4-3; J gene: TRBJ2-2; D gene: NA; CDR3 protein: CASSQGRERNGELFF; CDR3 DNA: TGCGCCAGCAGCCAAGGCAGGGAAAGGAACGGGGAGCTGTTTTTT
clone size: NA; V gene: TRBV5-6; J gene: TRBJ2-1; D gene: NA; CDR3 protein: CASTFWRTAPGHEQFF; CDR3 DNA: TGTGCCAGCACATTTTGGAGGACAGCCCCAGGGCATGAGCAGTTCTTC
clone size: NA; V gene: TRBV2; J gene: TRBJ1-5; D gene: NA; CDR3 protein: CASSEMGNSNQPQHF; CDR3 DNA: TGTGCCAGCAGTGAGATGGGAAATAGCAATCAGCCCCAGCATTTT
clone size: once; V gene: TRBV10-1; J gene: TRBJ2-3; D gene: NA; CDR3 protein: CASSGGGAGDTQYF; CDR3 DNA: TGCGCCAGCAGTGGTGGGGGCGCCGGAGATACGCAGTATTTT
clone size: once; V gene: TRBV5-8; J gene: TRBJ1-3; D gene: NA; CDR3 protein: CASSLSNSGNTIYF; CDR3 DNA: TGTGCCAGCAGCTTGAGCAACTCTGGAAACACCATATATTTT
clone size: NA; V gene: TRBV12-3/TRBV12-4; J gene: TRBJ1-3; D gene: NA; CDR3 protein: CASSGFSGNTIYF; CDR3 DNA: TGTGCCAGCAGTGGCTTCTCTGGAAACACCATATATTTT
clone size: NA; V gene: TRBV19; J gene: TRBJ1-5; D gene: TRBD1; CDR3 protein: CASRGQGSGSNQPQHF; CDR3 DNA: TGTGCCAGTAGGGGACAGGGTAGTGGGAGCAATCAGCCCCAGCATTTT